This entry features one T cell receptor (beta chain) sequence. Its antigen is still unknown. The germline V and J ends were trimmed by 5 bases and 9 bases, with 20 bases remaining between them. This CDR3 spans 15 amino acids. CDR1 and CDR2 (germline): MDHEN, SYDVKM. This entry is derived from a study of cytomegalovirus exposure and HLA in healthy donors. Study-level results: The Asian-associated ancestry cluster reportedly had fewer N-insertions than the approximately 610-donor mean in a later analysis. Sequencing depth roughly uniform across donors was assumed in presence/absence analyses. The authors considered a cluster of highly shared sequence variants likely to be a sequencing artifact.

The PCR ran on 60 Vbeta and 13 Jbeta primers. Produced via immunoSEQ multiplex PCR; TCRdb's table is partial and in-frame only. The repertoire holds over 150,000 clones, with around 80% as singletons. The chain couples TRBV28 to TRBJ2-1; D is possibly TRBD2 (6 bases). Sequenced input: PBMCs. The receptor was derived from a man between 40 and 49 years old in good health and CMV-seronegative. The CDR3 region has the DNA TGTGCCAGCAGTCCCCAGGAGGGGATTGGACGTGAGCAGTTCTTC. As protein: CASSPQEGIGREQFF.